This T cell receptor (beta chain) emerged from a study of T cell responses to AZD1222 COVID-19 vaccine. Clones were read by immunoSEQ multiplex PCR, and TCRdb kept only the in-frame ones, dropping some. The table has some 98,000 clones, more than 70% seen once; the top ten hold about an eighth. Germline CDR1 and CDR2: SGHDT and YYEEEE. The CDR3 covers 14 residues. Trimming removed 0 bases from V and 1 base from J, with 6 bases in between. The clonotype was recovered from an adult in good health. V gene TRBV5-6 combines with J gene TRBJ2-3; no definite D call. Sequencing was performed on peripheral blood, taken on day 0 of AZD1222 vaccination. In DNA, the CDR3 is TGTGCCAGCAGCTTGGGTCAGCGCACAGATACGCAGTATTTT. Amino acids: CASSLGQRTDTQYF.